A selection of T cell receptor beta chains follows, all from one sample in a study of shared clonotypes between healthy human individuals. Sequenced by immunoSEQ multiplex PCR; TCRdb stores in-frame clones only, minus some. The sample gives nearly 1 million clones, approximately 76% of which show up once; around 1.5% is in the top ten. The specimen sequenced was memory CD4+ T cells sorted from blood. Receptors originate from a man aged 18 to 29 in good health. Each CDR3 is given with its conserved first and last residue. A D gene is named only where the DNA matches it firmly. Some rows mark clone size as missing; the rest say once, few, many or name a class of expanded clone.

j_call clone_size d_call cdr3_length v_call cdr3_aa cdr3_nt
TRBJ1-2 - - 14 TRBV5-1 CASSLDGGDNGYTF TGCGCCAGCAGCTTGGACGGCGGAGATAATGGCTACACCTTC
TRBJ1-5 - TRBD1 15 TRBV5-3 CARSVWDRANQPQHF TGTGCCAGAAGCGTCTGGGACAGGGCCAATCAGCCCCAGCATTTT
TRBJ2-7 - TRBD1 15 TRBV5-1 CASSTEPGTAGEQYF TGCGCCAGCAGCACTGAACCCGGGACAGCTGGCGAGCAGTACTTC
TRBJ1-1 - - 15 TRBV5-1 CASSPSGRGGTEAFF TGCGCCAGCAGCCCATCGGGCAGGGGAGGGACTGAAGCTTTCTTT
TRBJ1-2 - - 15 TRBV18 CASSPLGGPNYGYTF TGTGCCAGCTCACCACTCGGGGGGCCTAACTATGGCTACACCTTC
TRBJ2-5 - - 15 TRBV6-5 CASSYGGNRGETQYF TGTGCCAGCAGTTACGGAGGGAACAGGGGAGAGACCCAGTACTTC
TRBJ2-7 - TRBD1 15 TRBV27 CASSFQGQGVHEQYF TGTGCCAGCAGTTTTCAAGGACAGGGAGTACACGAGCAGTACTTC
TRBJ2-3 - - 14 TRBV10-2 CASSEGGFTDTQYF TGCGCCAGCAGTGAGGGGGGCTTCACAGATACGCAGTATTTT
TRBJ1-1 once - 13 TRBV29-1 CSVGTYLNTEAFF TGCAGCGTTGGGACATATCTGAACACTGAAGCTTTCTTT
TRBJ1-4 - - 13 TRBV5-5 CASSLGSNEKLFF TGTGCCAGCAGCCTCGGGTCTAATGAAAAACTGTTTTTT
TRBJ2-2 - TRBD2 17 TRBV11-2 CASSSTRAGEATGELFF TGTGCCAGCAGCTCCACTCGAGCGGGAGAAGCCACCGGGGAGCTGTTTTTT
TRBJ1-1 few - 16 TRBV7-9 CASSWGGGQPNTEAFF TGTGCCAGCAGCTGGGGAGGAGGACAGCCGAACACTGAAGCTTTCTTT
TRBJ2-2 - TRBD2 18 TRBV9 CASSVAGGTSMNTGELFF TGTGCCAGCAGCGTAGCTGGAGGGACTAGTATGAACACCGGGGAGCTGTTTTTT
TRBJ1-2 - - 11 TRBV6-7 CSPPIFGDYTF TGTTCTCCCCCGATTTTTGGCGACTACACCTTC
TRBJ1-2 many - 15 TRBV6-6 CASSYVSRSDYGYTF TGTGCCAGCAGTTACGTCAGTAGAAGCGACTATGGCTACACCTTC
TRBJ1-2 - TRBD1 14 TRBV2 CASSSGTGRGGYTF TGTGCCAGCAGTTCAGGGACAGGCCGTGGTGGCTACACCTTC
TRBJ1-5 - - 15 TRBV5-1 CASSPGETSNQPQHF TGCGCCAGCAGCCCCGGGGAGACGAGCAATCAGCCCCAGCATTTT
TRBJ2-3 once TRBD2 17 TRBV30 CAWSFRSLAGGTDTQYF TGTGCCTGGAGTTTCCGATCGTTAGCGGGAGGCACAGATACGCAGTATTTT
TRBJ2-5 - TRBD2 16 TRBV7-2 CASSFSGGAQKETQYF TGTGCCAGCAGCTTTAGCGGGGGGGCCCAGAAAGAGACCCAGTACTTC
TRBJ2-2 - TRBD1 16 TRBV7-9 CASSSGGRGHTGELFF TGTGCCAGCAGCTCCGGGGGCAGGGGGCACACCGGGGAGCTGTTTTTT
TRBJ2-7 - TRBD1 15 TRBV6-1 CASRDRGVISYEQYF TGTGCCAGCAGAGACAGGGGAGTCATCAGCTACGAGCAGTACTTC
TRBJ2-5 - - 14 TRBV7-9 CASSPLLNRETQYF TGTGCCAGCAGCCCGCTTCTGAACCGGGAGACCCAGTACTTC
TRBJ2-3 - - 14 TRBV10-1 CASKAEGNTDTQYF TGCGCCAGCAAGGCGGAGGGGAACACAGATACGCAGTATTTT
TRBJ2-1 - - 12 TRBV4-1 CASSSRHGEQFF TGCGCCAGCAGCTCCCGGCACGGCGAGCAGTTCTTC
TRBJ1-4 - - 16 TRBV7-9 CASSLAWTAQNEKLFF TGTGCCAGCAGCTTAGCTTGGACAGCCCAGAATGAAAAACTGTTTTTT
TRBJ2-2 - - 13 TRBV5-1 CASSQRGTGELFF TGCGCCAGCAGCCAACGAGGGACCGGGGAGCTGTTTTTT
TRBJ2-5 - TRBD2 15 TRBV2 CASSERGRPQETQYF TGTGCCAGCAGTGAGCGGGGGAGACCCCAAGAGACCCAGTACTTC